This TCR beta chain was retrieved from a study of shared clonotypes between healthy human individuals. The study, taken as a whole, reports: Inspection by rarefaction showed sorted-subset sequencing to be incomplete despite large depth.

CDR1 LNHDA and CDR2 SQIVND come from the germline V gene (reference sequence). This CDR3 comprises 15 residues. Trimming removed 5 bases from V and 2 bases from J; junction bases left unmatched: 3. Using immunoSEQ multiplex PCR, the repertoire was profiled, and TCRdb retains in-frame clones only, with some absent. The sample comprises about 380,000 clones, 96% of which are singletons, and approximately 0.3% rests with the top ten. As to this clone: Its antigen is undetermined.

Specimen: memory CD8+ T cells sorted from blood. The subset was: CD45RO+ cells pooled with CCR7-negative TemRA cells. This clonotype was sampled from a man younger than 45 in good health. The rearrangement links TRBV19 to TRBJ2-7, with 13 nucleotides matching TRBD2. CDR3 in DNA: TGTGCCAGTAGTCCCGGGACTAGCGGGGCCTACGAGCAGTACTTC. Translating it yields CASSPGTSGAYEQYF.